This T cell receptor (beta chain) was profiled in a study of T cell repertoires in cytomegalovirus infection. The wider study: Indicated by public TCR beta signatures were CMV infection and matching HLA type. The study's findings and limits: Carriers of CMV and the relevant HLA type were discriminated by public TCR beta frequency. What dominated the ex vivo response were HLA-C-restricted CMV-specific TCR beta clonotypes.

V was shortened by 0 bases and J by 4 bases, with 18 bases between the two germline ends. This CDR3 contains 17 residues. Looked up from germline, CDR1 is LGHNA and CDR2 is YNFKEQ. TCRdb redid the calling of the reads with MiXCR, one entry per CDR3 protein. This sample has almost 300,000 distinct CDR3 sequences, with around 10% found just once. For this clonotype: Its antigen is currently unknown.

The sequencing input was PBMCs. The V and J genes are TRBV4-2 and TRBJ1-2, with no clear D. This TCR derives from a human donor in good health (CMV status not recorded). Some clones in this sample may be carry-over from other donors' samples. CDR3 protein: CASSQDLPPDWRYGYTF. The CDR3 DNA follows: TGTGCCAGCAGCCAAGATCTCCCCCCAGATTGGCGCTATGGCTACACCTTC.